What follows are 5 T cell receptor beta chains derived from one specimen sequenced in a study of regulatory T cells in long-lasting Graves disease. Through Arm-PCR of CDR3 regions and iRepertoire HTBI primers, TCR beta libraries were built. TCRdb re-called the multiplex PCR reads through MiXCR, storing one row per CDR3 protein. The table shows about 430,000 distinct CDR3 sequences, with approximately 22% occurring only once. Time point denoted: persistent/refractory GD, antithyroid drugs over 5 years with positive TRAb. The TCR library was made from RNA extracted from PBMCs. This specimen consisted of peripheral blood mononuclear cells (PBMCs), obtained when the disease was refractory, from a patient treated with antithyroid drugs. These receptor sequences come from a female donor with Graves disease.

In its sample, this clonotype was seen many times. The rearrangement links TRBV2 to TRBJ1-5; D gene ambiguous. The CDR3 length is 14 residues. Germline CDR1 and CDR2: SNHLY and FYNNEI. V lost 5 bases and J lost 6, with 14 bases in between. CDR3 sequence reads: CASSPELLSQPQHF. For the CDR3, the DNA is TGTGCCAGCAGTCCCGAGCTCCTTTCTCAGCCCCAGCATTTT.

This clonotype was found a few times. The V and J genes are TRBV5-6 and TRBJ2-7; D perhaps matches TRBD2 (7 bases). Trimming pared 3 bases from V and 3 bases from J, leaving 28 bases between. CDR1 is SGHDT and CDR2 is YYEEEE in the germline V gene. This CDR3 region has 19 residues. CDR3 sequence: CASSSQRGLVTSRNYEQYF. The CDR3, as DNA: TGTGCCAGCAGCTCCCAAAGGGGGTTGGTGACTAGCCGAAACTACGAGCAGTACTTC.

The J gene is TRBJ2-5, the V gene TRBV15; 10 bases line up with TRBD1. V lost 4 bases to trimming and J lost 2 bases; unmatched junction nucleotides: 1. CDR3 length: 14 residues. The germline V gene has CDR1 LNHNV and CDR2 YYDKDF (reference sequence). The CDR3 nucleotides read TGTGCCACCAGCAAGGACAGGGGGCAAGAGACCCAGTACTTC. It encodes CATSKDRGQETQYF.

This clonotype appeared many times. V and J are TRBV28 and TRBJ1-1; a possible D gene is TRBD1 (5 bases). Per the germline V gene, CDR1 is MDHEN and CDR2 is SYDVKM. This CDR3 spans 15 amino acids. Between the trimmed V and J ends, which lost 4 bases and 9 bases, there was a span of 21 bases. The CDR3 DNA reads TGTGCCAGCAGTTCCTTCATAGGCTGGGACTTTAAAGCTTTCTTT. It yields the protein CASSSFIGWDFKAFF. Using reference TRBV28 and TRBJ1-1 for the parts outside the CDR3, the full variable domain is DVKVTQSSRYLVKRTGEKVFLECVQDMDHENMFWYRQDPGLGLRLIYFSYDVKMKEKGDIPEGYSVSREKKERFSLILESASTNQTSMYLCASSSFIGWDFKAFFGQGTRLTVV.

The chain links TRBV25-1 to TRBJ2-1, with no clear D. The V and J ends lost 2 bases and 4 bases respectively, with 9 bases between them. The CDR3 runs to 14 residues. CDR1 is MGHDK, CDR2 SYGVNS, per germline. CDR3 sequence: CASSETWDYNEQFF. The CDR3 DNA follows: TGTGCCAGCAGTGAAACGTGGGATTACAATGAGCAGTTCTTC.